Presented here are 21 T cell receptor beta chains from one specimen sequenced in a study of T cells in Graves' hyperthyroidism and ophthalmopathy. There were TCR beta CDR3 regions amplified from RNA transcripts. During a first-round RT-PCR of the TCR CDR3, the HTBI primer set was used. TCRdb independently ran MiXCR on the multiplex PCR reads; one entry per CDR3 protein. The sample consists of about 290,000 distinct CDR3 sequences, around 13% of them appearing once. Input material: blood. The receptor set was obtained from a woman aged 40-49 years with Graves' hyperthyroidism.

This clonotype was recorded many times. The rearrangement joins TRBV20-1 to TRBJ2-5; no firm D call. There are 12 residues in the CDR3. The germline V gene encodes CDR1 DFQATT and CDR2 SNEGSKA (reference sequence). V was shortened by 0 bases and J by 2 bases, with 4 bases between the two germline ends. This chain's CDR3 is CSARELQETQYF. The CDR3 DNA follows: TGCAGTGCTAGAGAACTGCAAGAGACCCAGTACTTC.

In its sample, this clonotype was seen many times. The chain recombines TRBV12-3 or TRBV12-4 with TRBJ1-2; no clear D. The V end lost 3 bases, the J end lost 0 bases, and 20 bases lay between the germline ends. This CDR3 contains 18 residues. As DNA, the CDR3 is TGTGCCAGCAGTTTTTGGCTCGTGGACGGTAGGACTAACTATGGCTACACCTTC. It specifies CASSFWLVDGRTNYGYTF.

The gene calls are TRBV18 and TRBJ1-6, with TRBD1 matching over 12 bases. Germline V gene lookup returns CDR1 KGHSH and CDR2 LQKENI. With 0 bases clipped from V and 9 bases from J, the junction kept 0 bases outside the gene matches. CDR3 length: 15 residues. The DNA of the CDR3 is TGTGCCAGCTCACCACCGGGACAGGGGGCTTCACCCCTCCACTTT. Its translation is CASSPPGQGASPLHF. Supplemented by reference TRBV18 and TRBJ1-6, the full variable domain reads NAGVMQNPRHLVRRRGQEARLRCSPMKGHSHVYWYRQLPEEGLKFMVYLQKENIIDESGMPKERFSAEFPKEGPSILRIQQVVRGDSAAYFCASSPPGQGASPLHFGNGTRLTVT.

This clonotype turned up a few times. CDR3 sequence reads: CASSFNRDRLSNYGYTF. The CDR3 region has the DNA TGTGCCAGCAGTTTTAACCGGGACAGGCTTTCTAACTATGGCTACACCTTC. This chain links TRBV27 with TRBJ1-2; the match to TRBD1 covers 8 bases. CDR3 length: 17 residues. The germline V gene encodes CDR1 MNHEY and CDR2 SMNVEV (reference sequence). The V gene end was trimmed by 3 bases and the J gene end by 0 bases; junction bases not matched to a gene: 9.

This clonotype appeared many times. V gene TRBV20-1 combines with J gene TRBJ1-6; D gene uncertain. Germline values: CDR1 DFQATT, CDR2 SNEGSKA (reference sequence). This CDR3 spans 13 amino acids. V lost 3 bases and J 12 bases, leaving 15 bases between the germline ends. The CDR3 sequence is CSARVTDSEPLHF. CDR3 bases: TGCAGTGCTAGGGTGACCGACTCCGAACCCCTCCACTTT.

This clonotype was recorded at least ten times. The V and J genes are TRBV28 and TRBJ2-7, with TRBD1 as a possible D gene (5 bases). The CDR3 length is 12 residues. Between the trimmed V and J ends, which lost 6 bases and 6 bases, there was a span of 12 bases. Germline V gene sequence: CDR1 MDHEN, CDR2 SYDVKM. The CDR3 spells CASRSDRLEQYF. The CDR3 nucleotides are TGTGCCAGCAGAAGCGACAGACTCGAGCAGTACTTC.

In the case of this clonotype: At one of its ends the junction is not consistent with the germline gene, which may arise from a read error. This chain uses TRBV28 with TRBJ2-1, with a possible D match to TRBD2 (6 bases). Germline lookup yields CDR1 MDHEN and CDR2 SYDVKM. CDR3 length: 12 amino acids. CDR3 DNA: TGTGCCAGCAGTTTGGCAGCGGAGGGGTCTCTCTTC. Translation: CASSLAAEGSLF.

This clonotype has just a few counts. The J gene is TRBJ1-5, the V gene TRBV20-1; no firm D call. The CDR3 sequence is 12 residues long. CDR1 is DFQATT and CDR2 is SNEGSKA in the germline V gene (reference sequence). V was shortened by 4 bases and J by 1 base, with 5 bases between the two germline ends. CDR3 nucleotides: TGCAGTGCTACAGAGAGCAATCAGCCCCAGCATTTT. Translation gives CSATESNQPQHF.

This clonotype was seen ten or more times. The V gene is TRBV6-1, the J gene TRBJ2-7, with D possibly TRBD2 on 5 matching bases. Germline values: CDR1 MNHNS, CDR2 SASEGT. Trimming took 4 bases from V and 6 from J, leaving 16 bases between them. CDR3 length: 14 amino acids. CDR3: CASSGFLVRGEQYF. CDR3 nucleotide sequence: TGTGCCAGCAGTGGATTTCTAGTTCGGGGCGAGCAGTACTTC.

V gene TRBV9 combines with J gene TRBJ2-5, with D possibly called TRBD1 or TRBD2 (6 bases each). There are 14 residues in the CDR3. Germline-derived CDR1 and CDR2 are SGDLS and YYNGEE. Trimming pared 0 bases from V and 8 bases from J, leaving 14 bases between. CDR3 amino acids: CASSVDGGRGTQYF. CDR3 sequence (DNA): TGTGCCAGCAGCGTAGATGGGGGGCGAGGTACCCAGTACTTC.

This clonotype showed up many times. This sequence joins TRBV11-2 and TRBJ2-7; maybe TRBD1 (5 bases). There are 14 residues in the CDR3. The ends were cut back, 1 base at V and 6 bases at J, with 13 bases in the middle. Germline V gives CDR1 SGHAT, CDR2 FQNNGV. CDR3 loop: CASSLVRQGIEQYF. The CDR3 nucleotides are TGTGCCAGCAGCTTAGTAAGGCAGGGAATCGAGCAGTACTTC.

Only a few counts were recorded for this clonotype. This chain links TRBV7-8 with TRBJ1-6; 9 bases fit TRBD1. The CDR3 consists of 16 residues. Germline trimming cut 6 bases from V and 3 bases from J; bases unmatched to any gene: 6. Per germline, CDR1 SGHVS and CDR2 FQNEAQ. The CDR3 is CASSLRTGVYNSPLHF. CDR3 nucleotides: TGTGCCAGCAGTTTAAGGACAGGGGTCTATAATTCACCCCTCCACTTT. The whole variable domain, remainder taken from reference TRBV7-8 and TRBJ1-6, is GAGVSQSPRYKVAKRGQDVALRCDPISGHVSLFWYQQALGQGPEFLTYFQNEAQLDKSGLPSDRFFAERPEGSVSTLKIQRTQQEDSAVYLCASSLRTGVYNSPLHFGNGTRLTVT.

The rearrangement joins TRBV5-1 to TRBJ2-5, with D possibly TRBD1 on 6 matching bases. Germline V gene sequence: CDR1 SGHRS, CDR2 YFSETQ. V was trimmed by 2 bases and J by 4 bases, leaving 15 bases between them. This CDR3 has 15 amino acids. The CDR3 nucleotides read TGCGCCAGCAGCTTACAGGGTACCAAGGGAGAGACCCAGTACTTC. Its translation is CASSLQGTKGETQYF.

This clonotype occurred a few times. CDR3 protein: CASTPRQGQTGNTIYF. The CDR3 DNA follows: TGTGCCAGCACCCCTCGGCAGGGCCAAACGGGAAACACCATATATTTT. The rearrangement uses TRBV9 and TRBJ1-3, with D perhaps matching TRBD1 (5 bases). CDR3 size: 16 residues. The V gene's germline CDR1 is SGDLS and CDR2 YYNGEE. Trimming stripped 6 bases from V and 4 bases from J, with 20 bases between.

The chain links TRBV9 to TRBJ2-3; D is unresolved. Between the trimmed V and J ends, which lost 5 bases and 4 bases, there was a span of 14 bases. The CDR3 has 14 residues. Looked up from germline, CDR1 is SGDLS and CDR2 is YYNGEE. The CDR3 spells CASSILSPSDTQYF. The CDR3 nucleotides read TGTGCCAGCAGTATACTCTCCCCCTCAGATACGCAGTATTTT.

This clonotype was picked up many times. The gene calls are TRBV2 and TRBJ2-2; TRBD2 might be the D (5 bases). With 6 bases removed from V and 7 bases from J, the gap between germline ends came to 9 bases. CDR1 and CDR2 from the germline V gene are SNHLY and FYNNEI. The CDR3 is 12 residues long. The CDR3 region is CASREGIGELFF. CDR3 bases: TGTGCCAGCAGAGAGGGAATCGGGGAGCTGTTTTTT.

This clonotype was detected a few times. J is TRBJ2-7 and V is TRBV3-1; 7 positions match TRBD2. This CDR3 has 18 amino acids. CDR1 is LGHDT, CDR2 YNNKEL, per germline (reference sequence). Losses at the gene ends were 1 base for V and 0 bases for J; bases not matched to a gene: 12. The CDR3 DNA sequence: TGTGCCAGCAGCCAAGGGTCCCCTAGCGGAGCCAGCTCCTACGAGCAGTACTTC. This encodes CASSQGSPSGASSYEQYF.

This clonotype was recorded at least ten times. The gene calls are TRBV27 and TRBJ1-2, with 7 bases fitting TRBD1. After removal of 6 bases from V and 0 bases from J, the junction contained 7 bases not matched to a gene. The germline gives CDR1 MNHEY, CDR2 SMNVEV (reference sequence). The CDR3 spans 15 residues. CDR3 DNA: TGTGCCAGCAGACCCGGGACAGTTTCTAACTATGGCTACACCTTC. As protein: CASRPGTVSNYGYTF.

This clonotype was detected ten times or more. The rearrangement links TRBV7-2 to TRBJ2-3; D not certain. V was trimmed by 4 bases and J by 6 bases, leaving 5 bases between them. Per the germline V gene, CDR1 is SGHTA and CDR2 is FQGNSA. CDR3 length equals 11 residues. The DNA for the CDR3 is TGTGCCAGCAGCTACAGTGATACGCAGTATTTT. This gives the protein CASSYSDTQYF.

This rearrangement joins TRBV28 to TRBJ2-7; D remains unclear. Per germline, CDR1 MDHEN and CDR2 SYDVKM. The CDR3 spans 13 residues. V lost 2 bases and J lost 6, with 11 bases in between. This CDR3 is CASSLGYLSEQYF. The DNA for the CDR3 is TGTGCCAGCAGTTTAGGGTACCTTTCCGAGCAGTACTTC.

There are many counts of this clonotype. As DNA, the CDR3 is TGCGCCAGCAGCCAAAGACCCTCCGGGGACGTTTATGGCTACACCTTC. Translation gives CASSQRPSGDVYGYTF. The chain has TRBV4-1 and TRBJ1-2; D is possibly TRBD1 (5 bases). There are 16 residues in the CDR3. Per germline, CDR1 MGHRA and CDR2 YSYEKL. V was trimmed by 2 bases and J by 5 bases, leaving 18 bases between them.